This T cell receptor beta chain stems from a study of cytomegalovirus exposure and HLA in healthy donors. The donors were in the roughly 110-subject validation cohort, distinct from the roughly 720-subject first cohort. CDR1 is SGHAT, CDR2 FQNNGV, per germline. The ends were cut back, 8 bases at V and 4 bases at J, with 18 bases in the middle. The CDR3 is 15 residues long. Clones were sequenced by immunoSEQ multiplex PCR, and TCRdb holds only the in-frame ones, with some missing. Of 200,000 to 250,000 clones in the sample, over 80% are singletons; the top ten hold around an eighth. On this clone itself: Its antigen remains unknown.

Study conclusions and caveats: According to the study, around 150 TCR beta chains were cytomegalovirus-associated.

This sequence originates from a woman in her thirties in good health and CMV-seropositive. The sequenced sample consisted of PBMCs. The V gene is TRBV11-2, the J gene TRBJ2-1; no reliable D call. The CDR3 is CASGRTGRLYNEQFF. In nucleotides, the CDR3 is TGTGCCAGCGGAAGGACCGGACGGCTTTACAATGAGCAGTTCTTC.